This T cell receptor beta chain was found in a study of response to subunit inactivated influenza vaccine. TCRdb re-called the RT-PCR reads through MiXCR, storing one row per CDR3 protein. Here the sample spans approximately 480,000 distinct CDR3 sequences, over 9.5% being singletons. CDR1 and CDR2 (germline): MNHEY, SVGEGT. V dropped 6 bases and J dropped 5 bases, with 17 bases sitting between them. This CDR3 is 15 amino acids long. This clonotype was seen at least ten times. This TCR was sampled from a man aged 50 to 60 who received an inactivated influenza vaccine. The gene calls are TRBV6-2 or TRBV6-3 and TRBJ2-1; D possibly matches TRBD1 or TRBD2 (5 bases each). The specimen was PBMCs from blood, collected more than 35 days after vaccination. CDR3 nucleotides: TGTGCCAGCAGACGTCCCGGGACGGAAAACAATGAGCAGTTCTTC. This gives the protein CASRRPGTENNEQFF.